The present TCR beta chain was sequenced within a study of T cells in Graves' hyperthyroidism and ophthalmopathy. The investigators amplified TCR beta CDR3 regions from RNA transcripts. HTBI primers were the set used in a first-round RT-PCR of the TCR CDR3. From the multiplex PCR reads, TCRdb called clonotypes with MiXCR, one entry per CDR3 protein. The sample includes some 740,000 distinct CDR3 sequences, around 15% of them seen just once. Germline V gives CDR1 MNHEY, CDR2 SVGAGI. The CDR3 sequence is 15 residues long. V was clipped by 0 bases and J by 10 bases, with 18 bases between them. This clonotype was seen at least ten times.

The TCR comes from a woman between 18 and 29 years old with Graves' hyperthyroidism. The chain carries TRBV6-5 and TRBJ1-1; possible D gene TRBD1, 6 bases. The sample comprised blood. The CDR3 spells CASSYSRDTGSGAFF. CDR3 DNA: TGTGCCAGCAGTTACTCTCGGGACACCGGGTCTGGAGCTTTCTTT.